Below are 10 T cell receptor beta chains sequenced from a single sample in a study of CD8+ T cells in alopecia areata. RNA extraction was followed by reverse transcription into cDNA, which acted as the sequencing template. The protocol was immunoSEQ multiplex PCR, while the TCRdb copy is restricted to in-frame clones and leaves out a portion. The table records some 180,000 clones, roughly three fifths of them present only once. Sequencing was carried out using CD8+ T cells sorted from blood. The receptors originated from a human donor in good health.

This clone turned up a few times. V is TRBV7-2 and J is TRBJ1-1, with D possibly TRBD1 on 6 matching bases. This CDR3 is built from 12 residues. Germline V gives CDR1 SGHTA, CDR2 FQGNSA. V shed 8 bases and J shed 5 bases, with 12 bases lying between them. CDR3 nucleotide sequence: TGTGCCAGCGAAAGGGGGGATACTGAAGCTTTCTTT. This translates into CASERGDTEAFF.

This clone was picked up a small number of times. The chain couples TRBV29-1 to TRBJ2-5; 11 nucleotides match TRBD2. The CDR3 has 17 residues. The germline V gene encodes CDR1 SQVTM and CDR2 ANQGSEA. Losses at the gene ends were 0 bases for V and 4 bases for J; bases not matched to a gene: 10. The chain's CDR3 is CSVEDRGLAGGIETQYF. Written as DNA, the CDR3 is TGCAGCGTTGAAGATCGTGGGCTAGCGGGGGGTATAGAGACCCAGTACTTC.

CDR3 DNA: TGCGCCAGCAGCCCTGGAGCCCGCTCCAATCAGCCCCAGCATTTT. Amino acids: CASSPGARSNQPQHF. The rearrangement joins TRBV4-1 to TRBJ1-5; no reliable D call. The ends were cut back, 4 bases at V and 3 bases at J, with 13 bases in the middle. The CDR3 is 15 residues long. Germline V CDR1 and CDR2: MGHRA, YSYEKL.

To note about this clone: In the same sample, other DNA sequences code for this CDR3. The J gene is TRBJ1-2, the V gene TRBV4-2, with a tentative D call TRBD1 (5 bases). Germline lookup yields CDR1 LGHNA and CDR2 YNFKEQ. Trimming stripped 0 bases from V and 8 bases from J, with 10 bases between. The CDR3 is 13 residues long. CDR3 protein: CASSQDKGAGYTF. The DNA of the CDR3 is TGTGCCAGCAGCCAAGATAAAGGGGCCGGCTACACCTTC.

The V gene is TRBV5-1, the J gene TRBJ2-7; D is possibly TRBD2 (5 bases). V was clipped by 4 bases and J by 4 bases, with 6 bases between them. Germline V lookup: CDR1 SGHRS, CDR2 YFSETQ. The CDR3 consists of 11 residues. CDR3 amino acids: CASSPGYEQYF. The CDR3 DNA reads TGCGCCAGCAGCCCGGGATACGAGCAGTACTTC.

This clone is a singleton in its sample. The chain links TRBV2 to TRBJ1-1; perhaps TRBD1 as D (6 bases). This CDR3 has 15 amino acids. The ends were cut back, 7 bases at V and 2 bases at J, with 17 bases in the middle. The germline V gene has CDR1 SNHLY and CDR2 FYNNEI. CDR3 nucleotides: TGTGCCAGCAACGAAAACAGGGCCGACAACACTGAAGCTTTCTTT. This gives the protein CASNENRADNTEAFF.

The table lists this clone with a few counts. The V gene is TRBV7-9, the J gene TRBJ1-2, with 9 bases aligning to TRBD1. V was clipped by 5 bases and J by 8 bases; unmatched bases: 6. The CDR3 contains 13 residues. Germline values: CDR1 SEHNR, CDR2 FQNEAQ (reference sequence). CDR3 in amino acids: CASSTGTGRGYTF. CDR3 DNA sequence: TGTGCCAGCAGCACCGGGACAGGGAGGGGCTACACCTTC.

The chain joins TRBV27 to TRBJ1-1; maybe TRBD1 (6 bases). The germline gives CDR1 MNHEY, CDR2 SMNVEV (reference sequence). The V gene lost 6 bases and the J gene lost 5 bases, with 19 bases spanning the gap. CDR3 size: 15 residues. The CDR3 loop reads CASSLGGIPETEAFF. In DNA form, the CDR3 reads TGTGCCAGCAGCTTAGGGGGGATTCCGGAGACTGAAGCTTTCTTT.

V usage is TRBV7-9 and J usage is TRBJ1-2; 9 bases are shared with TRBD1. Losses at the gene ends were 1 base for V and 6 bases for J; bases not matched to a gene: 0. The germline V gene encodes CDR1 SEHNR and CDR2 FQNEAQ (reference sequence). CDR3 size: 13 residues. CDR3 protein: CASSLGTGDGYTF. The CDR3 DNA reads TGTGCCAGCAGCTTAGGGACAGGGGATGGCTACACCTTC.

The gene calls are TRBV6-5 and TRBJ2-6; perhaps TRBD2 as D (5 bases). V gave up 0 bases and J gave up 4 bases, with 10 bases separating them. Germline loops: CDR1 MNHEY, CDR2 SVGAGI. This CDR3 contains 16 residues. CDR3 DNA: TGTGCCAGCAGTTACTCGAGAGGGTTGGGGGCCAACGTCCTGACTTTC. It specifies CASSYSRGLGANVLTF.